What follows are 15 T cell receptor beta chains derived from one specimen sequenced in a study of T cell responses to AZD1222 COVID-19 vaccine. Assay used: immunoSEQ multiplex PCR; TCRdb lists only in-frame clones, some missing. The sample holds 95,000 to 120,000 clones, about 91% seen once. Source: peripheral blood, taken 28 days after the second AZD1222 dose. These TCRs come from an adult who received the AZD1222 COVID-19 vaccine.

The CDR3 sequence is CASSQGGGAGEQYF. The CDR3 coding sequence is TGTGCCAGCAGCCAAGGCGGGGGGGCCGGTGAGCAGTACTTC. The gene calls are TRBV3-1 (or the pseudogene TRBV3-2) and TRBJ2-7, with 9 positions matching TRBD2. CDR3 length: 14 amino acids. Germline CDR1 reads LGHDT; CDR2 reads YNNKEL (reference sequence). V gave up 1 base and J gave up 7 bases; unmatched junction bases: 5.

The chain recombines TRBV27 with TRBJ1-6, with 8 positions matching TRBD1. Germline-derived CDR1 and CDR2 are MNHEY and SMNVEV (reference sequence). This CDR3 spans 15 amino acids. The J segment lost 7 bases and the V segment lost 5 bases, leaving 7 bases of the junction unmatched. Here the CDR3 reads CASSVGQGGNSPLHF. The CDR3 DNA reads TGTGCCAGCAGTGTCGGACAGGGTGGGAATTCACCCCTCCACTTT.

V and J are TRBV4-2 and TRBJ1-4; TRBD1 might be the D (6 bases). Per germline, CDR1 LGHNA and CDR2 YNFKEQ. V shed 0 bases and J shed 8 bases, with 19 bases lying between them. The CDR3 has 17 amino acids. CDR3: CASSQEALPRGGEKLFF. The CDR3, as DNA: TGTGCCAGCAGCCAAGAAGCATTGCCCAGGGGTGGCGAAAAACTGTTTTTT.

The chain uses TRBV4-2 and TRBJ1-2, with D unclear. V shed 2 bases and J shed 0 bases, with 4 bases lying between them. Germline lookup yields CDR1 LGHNA and CDR2 YNFKEQ. This CDR3 has 13 residues. For the CDR3, the DNA is TGTGCCAGCAGCCAAATTACTAACTATGGCTACACCTTC. Its translation: CASSQITNYGYTF.

J is TRBJ1-6 and V is TRBV6-6; no clear D gene. There are 13 residues in the CDR3. Trimming took 6 bases from V and 10 from J, leaving 13 bases between them. Germline values: CDR1 MNHNY, CDR2 SVGAGI (reference sequence). The DNA for the CDR3 is TGTGCCAGCAGCTACACAGAAAACTCACCCCTCCACTTT. Translation: CASSYTENSPLHF.

The V and J genes are TRBV13 and TRBJ2-1; no firm D call. The CDR3 sequence is 13 residues long. Germline lookup yields CDR1 PRHDT and CDR2 FYEKMQ (reference sequence). V was cut by 0 bases and J by 8 bases, with 8 bases left in between. CDR3 bases: TGTGCCAGCAGCTTAGGGGGTTCAGATGAGCAGTTCTTC. Residues: CASSLGGSDEQFF.

The chain carries TRBV19 and TRBJ2-7; D might be TRBD1 or TRBD2, each matching 5 bases. The germline V gene has CDR1 LNHDA and CDR2 SQIVND (reference sequence). The CDR3 runs 13 residues. V was cut by 3 bases and J by 4 bases, with 10 bases left in between. Here the CDR3 reads CASSIGREYEQYF. The CDR3 DNA is TGTGCCAGTAGTATCGGCAGGGAGTACGAGCAGTACTTC. The full variable domain, in which reference TRBV19 and TRBJ2-7 provide the parts outside the CDR3, is DGGITQSPKYLFRKEGQNVTLSCEQNLNHDAMYWYRQDPGQGLRLIYYSQIVNDFQKGDIAEGYSVSREKKESFPLTVTSAQKNPTAFYLCASSIGREYEQYFGPGTRLTVT.

This chain uses TRBV7-9 with TRBJ2-3; D call uncertain. V was trimmed by 6 bases and J by 0 bases, leaving 13 bases between them. Germline CDR1 is SEHNR and CDR2 is FQNEAQ (reference sequence). The CDR3 is made up of 15 amino acids. The CDR3 DNA follows: TGTGCCAGCAGGCGCACCCCCTTTAGCACAGATACGCAGTATTTT. It yields the protein CASRRTPFSTDTQYF.

This rearrangement joins TRBV19 to TRBJ1-1; 7 bases are a match to TRBD1. Germline assignment: CDR1 LNHDA and CDR2 SQIVND (reference sequence). This CDR3 is 15 amino acids long. The trim removed 1 base at V and 2 bases at J, leaving 4 bases unmatched. The CDR3 is CASSIGGGSNTEAFF. The DNA for the CDR3 is TGTGCCAGTAGTATAGGAGGGGGCTCCAACACTGAAGCTTTCTTT.

This chain joins TRBV7-9 and TRBJ2-2; D is perhaps TRBD1 or TRBD2 (5 bases each). The CDR3 sequence is 15 residues long. Per germline, CDR1 SEHNR and CDR2 FQNEAQ (reference sequence). V was pared by 5 bases and J by 0 bases, with 10 bases between. CDR3 sequence reads: CASSPGRTNTGELFF. DNA for the CDR3: TGTGCCAGCAGCCCGGGACGAACGAACACCGGGGAGCTGTTTTTT.

The chain couples TRBV10-3 to TRBJ2-5; D possibly corresponds to TRBD1 (6 bases). Trimming removed 6 bases from V and 2 bases from J, with 13 bases in between. The CDR3 consists of 14 residues. Germline loops: CDR1 ENHRY, CDR2 SYGVKD. CDR3 residues: CAISWTAEQETQYF. In DNA, the CDR3 is TGTGCCATCAGCTGGACAGCAGAACAAGAGACCCAGTACTTC.

The chain carries TRBV2 and TRBJ2-7; tentatively, D is TRBD2 (8 bases). V was clipped by 5 bases and J by 3 bases, with 23 bases between them. In germline, CDR1 is SNHLY, CDR2 FYNNEI. The CDR3 sequence is 17 residues long. Written as DNA, the CDR3 is TGTGCCAGCAGTTCAGGGGGAGGGGGACTAGGGGACTACGAGCAGTACTTC. This translates into CASSSGGGGLGDYEQYF.

This clone came up a few times. The chain uses TRBV6-4 and TRBJ1-1; no definite D call. Per the germline V gene, CDR1 is MRHNA and CDR2 is SNTAGT. This CDR3 is 13 amino acids long. V dropped 4 bases and J dropped 1 base, with 7 bases sitting between them. The CDR3: CASSGGRNTEAFF. The CDR3 DNA sequence: TGTGCCAGCAGTGGCGGGAGGAACACTGAAGCTTTCTTT.

In DNA, the CDR3 is TGTGCCAGCAGCCCGACGACAGGGATGGGCACTGAAGCTTTCTTT. This translates into CASSPTTGMGTEAFF. The chain joins TRBV7-2 to TRBJ1-1, with 7 nucleotides matching TRBD1. Trimming cost V 5 bases and J 4 bases; bases outside gene matches: 10. The CDR3 loop spans 15 amino acids. Germline V gene lookup returns CDR1 SGHTA and CDR2 FQGNSA.

In this sample, this clone turned up once. The V gene is TRBV6-2 or TRBV6-3, the J gene TRBJ2-7, with D perhaps being TRBD1 or TRBD2 (5 bases each). Germline values: CDR1 MNHEY, CDR2 SVGEGT. The V end lost 5 bases, the J end lost 9 bases, and 26 bases lay between the germline ends. The CDR3 contains 16 residues. Here the CDR3 DNA reads TGTGCCAGCAGTACCCAGTTGGGACCACTCGTTATGGGGCAGTACTTC. Translated, it gives CASSTQLGPLVMGQYF.